This T cell receptor beta chain was identified during a study of blood T cell repertoires in COVID-19. About the study: PBMCs, B-cell-depleted T cells, or T cells provided the cDNA or gDNA that made up the material.

Looked up from germline, CDR1 is SGHRS and CDR2 is YFSETQ. V was pared by 0 bases and J by 7 bases, with 7 bases between. CDR3 length: 13 amino acids. Per the authors' pipeline: By means of reference gene primer amplification, nucleated cell counts were estimated. Sequencing was performed with immunoSEQ multiplex PCR; in TCRdb, only in-frame clones are kept and a portion is missing. D and trimming were read from the DNA, whereas the V and J calls and clone size are those reported in that table. The sample includes approximately 140,000 clones, 88% of them seen just once. Participants were aged 18 to 89 years from around 24 US areas. Cohort allocation depended upon clinical history that participants reported.

The clonotype comes from a woman in her thirties with acute COVID-19. Sequenced input: PBMCs or T cells enriched from blood (not recorded which). The chain uses TRBV5-1 and TRBJ1-4; D uncertain. In DNA form, the CDR3 reads TGCGCCAGCAGCTTGGGTGCCGGTGAAAAACTGTTTTTT. Amino acid sequence: CASSLGAGEKLFF.